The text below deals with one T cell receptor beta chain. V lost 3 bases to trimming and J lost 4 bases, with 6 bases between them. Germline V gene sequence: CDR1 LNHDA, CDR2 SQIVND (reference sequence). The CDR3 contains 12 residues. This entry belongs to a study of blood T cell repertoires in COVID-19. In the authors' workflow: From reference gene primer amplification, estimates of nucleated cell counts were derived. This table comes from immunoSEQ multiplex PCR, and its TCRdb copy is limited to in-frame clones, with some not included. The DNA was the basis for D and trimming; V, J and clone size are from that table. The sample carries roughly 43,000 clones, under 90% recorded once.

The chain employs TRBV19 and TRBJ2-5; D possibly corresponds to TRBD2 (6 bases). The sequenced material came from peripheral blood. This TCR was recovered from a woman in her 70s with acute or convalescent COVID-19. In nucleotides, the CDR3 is TGTGCCAGTAGTATCGGGGGAGAGACCCAGTACTTC. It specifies CASSIGGETQYF.